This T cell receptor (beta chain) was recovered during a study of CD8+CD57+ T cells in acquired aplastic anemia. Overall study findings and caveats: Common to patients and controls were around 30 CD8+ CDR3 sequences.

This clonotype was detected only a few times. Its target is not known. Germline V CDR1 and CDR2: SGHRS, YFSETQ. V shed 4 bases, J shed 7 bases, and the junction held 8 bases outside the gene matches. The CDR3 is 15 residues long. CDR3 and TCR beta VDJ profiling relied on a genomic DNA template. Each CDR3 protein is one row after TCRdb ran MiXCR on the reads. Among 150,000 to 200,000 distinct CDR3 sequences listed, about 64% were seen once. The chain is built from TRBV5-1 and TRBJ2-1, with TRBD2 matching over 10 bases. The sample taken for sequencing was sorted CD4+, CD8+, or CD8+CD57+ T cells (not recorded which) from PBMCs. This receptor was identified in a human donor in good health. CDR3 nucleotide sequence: TGCGCCAGCAGCACAGCGGGGGGGCCGGAGAATGAGCAGTTCTTC. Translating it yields CASSTAGGPENEQFF.